The source of this T cell receptor beta chain is a study of T cell responses to AZD1222 COVID-19 vaccine. Points from the study as a whole: Spike-specific TCR breadth and depth rose after two AZD1222 doses.

The length of the CDR3 is 15 residues. From germline, CDR1 is SGHAT and CDR2 FQNNGV. Generated by immunoSEQ multiplex PCR, the TCRdb table keeps only in-frame clones and is missing some. The sample carries under 130,000 clones, roughly 90% recorded once. On this clone: Its antigen is still unknown. A read error may account for a junction end that differs from germline.

V usage is TRBV11-2 and J usage is TRBJ1-4, with 9 bases that match TRBD1. This specimen was peripheral blood, taken on day 0 of AZD1222 vaccination. This TCR was recovered from an adult in good health. CDR3 residues: CASSLGQGTGEKLFF. In nucleotides, the CDR3 is TGTGCCAGCAGTTTAGGACAGGGGACGGGTGAAAAACTGTTTTTT.